The rows below give T cell receptor beta chains drawn from one sample of a study of human T cells and chemical hapten exposure. Via MiXCR, TCRdb re-called the RACE reads, giving one row per CDR3 protein. The profile shows 55,000 to 75,000 distinct CDR3 sequences, 9.5% to 15% of them singletons. The sample was whole blood, taken in connection with sensitization to the hapten diphenylcyclopropenone (DPC). The receptor source for this set is a man aged 25 to 40 with alopecia areata. Some clones in this sample may be carry-over from other donors' samples. The CDR3 runs from the conserved cysteine through the conserved F or W. A D gene is named only where the DNA matches it firmly. Size is omitted from some rows. Given values are once, few, many or a class for expanded clones.

d_gene,v_gene,abundance,j_gene,CDR3nt,CDR3aa
NA,TRBV28,NA,TRBJ2-3,TGTGCCAGCAGTGAGGGGGGTACGCAGTATTTT,CASSEGGTQYF
NA,TRBV10-3,NA,TRBJ2-3,TGTGCCATCCTAGGGGGGCCCGAAGATACGCAGTATTTT,CAILGGPEDTQYF
TRBD1,TRBV5-1,many,TRBJ2-7,TGCGCCAGCAGCTTGCGACAGGGCTCCTACGAGCAGTACTTC,CASSLRQGSYEQYF
NA,TRBV28,many,TRBJ1-1,TGTGCCAGCAGTCCCCCATTTAGGACTGAAGCTTTCTTT,CASSPPFRTEAFF
NA,TRBV10-3,once,TRBJ2-3,TGTGCCATCTTGACCGAAGACACAGATACGCAGTATTTT,CAILTEDTDTQYF
TRBD1,TRBV12-3/TRBV12-4,few,TRBJ2-4,TGTGCCAGCAGGCCTGACAGGGGGTTAGCCAAAAACATTCAGTACTTC,CASRPDRGLAKNIQYF
NA,TRBV27,many,TRBJ1-5,TGTGCCAGCACCCCCAGTATGGGGAATGGCCAGCCCCAGCATTTT,CASTPSMGNGQPQHF
NA,TRBV27,many,TRBJ2-6,TGTGCCAGCAGCTCCGAAATCCCTGGGGCCAACGTCCTGACTTTC,CASSSEIPGANVLTF
NA,TRBV6-5,NA,TRBJ2-3,TGTGCCAGCAGGCCCCTTGTAGGGGCCCCAGATACGCAGTATTTT,CASRPLVGAPDTQYF
TRBD2,TRBV10-3,many,TRBJ2-7,TGTGCCATCAGTGAGTCACGGCTAGCGGGGGCCTCCTACGAGCAGTACTTC,CAISESRLAGASYEQYF
NA,TRBV5-1,NA,TRBJ2-5,TGCGCCAGCAGCCCGACAGTGGAAGAGACCCAGTACTTC,CASSPTVEETQYF
NA,TRBV13,many,TRBJ1-6,TGTGCCAGCAGCTTAAAGTCAAAGGGTTCACCCCTCCACTTT,CASSLKSKGSPLHF
TRBD1,TRBV20-1,NA,TRBJ2-2,TGCAGTGCTCGGACAGGGGGCACCGGGGAGCTGTTTTTT,CSARTGGTGELFF
NA,TRBV12-3/TRBV12-4,few,TRBJ1-1,TGTGCCAGCAGTTTGGGCCGGAGCACTGAAGCTTTCTTT,CASSLGRSTEAFF
NA,TRBV7-3,many,TRBJ1-2,TGTGCCAGCAGCCTGGGACTTTCGGGCTATGGCTACACCTTC,CASSLGLSGYGYTF
NA,TRBV20-1,few,TRBJ1-1,TGCAGTGCAAGGACCGATATGAACACTGAAGCTTTCTTT,CSARTDMNTEAFF
NA,TRBV3-1,NA,TRBJ2-4,TGTGCCAGCAGCCAACCGGGACGTGAGAGCGAAAACATTCAGTACTTC,CASSQPGRESENIQYF
NA,TRBV10-3,NA,TRBJ2-1,TGTGCCATCGGTGGTACCCGTTACAATGAGCAGTTCTTC,CAIGGTRYNEQFF
TRBD1,TRBV7-2,NA,TRBJ2-3,TGTGCCAGCAGCTTAGCCCGGACAGGGTGGGCACAAGGGACAGATACGCAGTATTTT,CASSLARTGWAQGTDTQYF
NA,TRBV27,NA,TRBJ1-1,TGTGCCAGCAGTTTAGCCACCGCAAACACTGAAGCTTTCTTT,CASSLATANTEAFF
TRBD2,TRBV28,many,TRBJ2-1,TGTGCCAGCAGACTAGCGGGGGGCTACAATGAGCAGTTCTTC,CASRLAGGYNEQFF
NA,TRBV5-1,NA,TRBJ2-1,TGCGCCAGCAGTAGAGGACCTGTCAATGAGCAGTTCTTC,CASSRGPVNEQFF
NA,TRBV20-1,NA,TRBJ1-5,TGCAGTGCTAGAGGGGGCAATTACCAGAACAATCAGCCCCAGCATTTT,CSARGGNYQNNQPQHF
TRBD1,TRBV24-1,many,TRBJ1-5,TGTGCCACTGGGGGGACAGGGAGCAATCAGCCCCAGCATTTT,CATGGTGSNQPQHF
TRBD1,TRBV7-9,NA,TRBJ1-1,TGTGCCAGCAGCTTAAAATTCTCCACCGGGACAGGGGGTGAAGCTTTCTTT,CASSLKFSTGTGGEAFF
NA,TRBV12-3/TRBV12-4,NA,TRBJ2-1,TGTGCCAGCAGTTGGGCGGCGGGGAGCTCCTACAATGAGCAGTTCTTC,CASSWAAGSSYNEQFF
NA,TRBV29-1,many,TRBJ2-6,TGCAGCGTTGCCCAGGGCAGCTCTGGGGCCAACGTCCTGACTTTC,CSVAQGSSGANVLTF
NA,TRBV7-9,many,TRBJ1-3,TGTGCCAGCAGCTTAGTGGGAGGATGGACAGTAGGTGGAAACACCATATATTTT,CASSLVGGWTVGGNTIYF
NA,TRBV10-3,many,TRBJ2-7,TGTGCCATCAGTGAGTCGGACAACTACGAGCAGTACTTC,CAISESDNYEQYF
NA,TRBV27,many,TRBJ1-2,TGTGCCAGCAGTTTGGGTGGAACTAACTATGGCTACACCTTC,CASSLGGTNYGYTF
TRBD1,TRBV7-9,many,TRBJ1-1,TGTGCCAGCACCGTTCAGGGGGGTGGAACTGAAGCTTTCTTT,CASTVQGGGTEAFF
NA,TRBV12-5,many,TRBJ2-1,TGTGCTAGTGGTGAAGTCCCCAATGAGCAGTTCTTC,CASGEVPNEQFF
NA,TRBV12-3/TRBV12-4,few,TRBJ2-6,TGTGCCAGCAGTTTTGGGGCCAACGTCCTGACTTTC,CASSFGANVLTF
NA,TRBV29-1,many,TRBJ2-1,TGCAGCGTCCCAAGTGGCTGGGCCTCCTACAATGAGCAGTTCTTC,CSVPSGWASYNEQFF
TRBD1,TRBV6-5,many,TRBJ1-2,TGTGCCGTGGGACAGCTATATGGCTACACCTTC,CAVGQLYGYTF
NA,TRBV25-1,many,TRBJ2-7,TGTGCCAGCAGTGACTGGAAAGAAGAGTACTTC,CASSDWKEEYF
TRBD1,TRBV28,NA,TRBJ1-2,TGTGCCAGCAGATCCTCGACAGGGCCCTATGGCTACACCTTC,CASRSSTGPYGYTF
NA,TRBV4-2,many,TRBJ2-2,TGTGCCAGCAGCCAAGCAGGGACCGGAGGCGCCGGGGAGCTGTTTTTT,CASSQAGTGGAGELFF
NA,TRBV28,few,TRBJ1-6,TGTGCCAGCACTGACCAGAGCTCCTATAATTCACCCCTCCACTTT,CASTDQSSYNSPLHF
NA,TRBV7-2,many,TRBJ2-7,TGTGCCAGCAGCTCCTGGGGCCTTACCTACGAGCAGTACTTC,CASSSWGLTYEQYF
TRBD1,TRBV6-2/TRBV6-3,many,TRBJ2-2,TGTGCCAGCAGTAGACAGGGAATCGGCACCGGGGAGCTGTTTTTT,CASSRQGIGTGELFF
NA,TRBV9,NA,TRBJ1-1,TGTGCCAGCAGCGTAGACTCCGGAAACACTGAAGCTTTCTTT,CASSVDSGNTEAFF
TRBD1,TRBV2,many,TRBJ1-1,TGTGCCAGCCCGGGGGACAGAACAGCACATGCTTTCTTT,CASPGDRTAHAFF